This TCR beta chain was sequenced for a study of shared clonotypes between healthy human individuals. Original processing notes: Filtering differed, since immunoSEQ gave only junction sequences and no quality scores. TCRdb's copy holds only in-frame clones and misses some; the assay was immunoSEQ multiplex PCR. V and J calls plus clone size are reproduced from that table; the DNA served to infer D and trimming. The data show about 2 million clones, with about 95% seen just once and approximately 0.13% held by the top ten. Findings of the study overall: On the whole, naive subsets had larger estimated richness than memory subsets had. Blood was the only sampled material, and tissue repertoires likely differ.

As for this clone: The antigen remains unidentified.

The V gene lost 5 bases and the J gene lost 0 bases, with 11 bases spanning the gap. The CDR3 spans 15 residues. Germline V gene lookup returns CDR1 SGHRS and CDR2 YFSETQ. The sample taken for sequencing was naive CD4+ T cells sorted from blood. Subset given: CD45RA+ positively selected. This TCR came from a man younger than 30 in good health. The chain is built from TRBV5-1 and TRBJ2-2; D is unclear. The CDR3: CASRITPTNTGELFF. DNA of the CDR3: TGCGCCAGCAGAATTACCCCGACGAACACCGGGGAGCTGTTTTTT. The full variable domain, with the rest looked up from reference TRBV5-1 and TRBJ2-2, is KAGVTQTPRYLIKTRGQQVTLSCSPISGHRSVSWYQQTPGQGLQFLFEYFSETQRNKGNFPGRFSGRQFSNSRSEMNVSTLELGDSALYLCASRITPTNTGELFFGEGSRLTVL.